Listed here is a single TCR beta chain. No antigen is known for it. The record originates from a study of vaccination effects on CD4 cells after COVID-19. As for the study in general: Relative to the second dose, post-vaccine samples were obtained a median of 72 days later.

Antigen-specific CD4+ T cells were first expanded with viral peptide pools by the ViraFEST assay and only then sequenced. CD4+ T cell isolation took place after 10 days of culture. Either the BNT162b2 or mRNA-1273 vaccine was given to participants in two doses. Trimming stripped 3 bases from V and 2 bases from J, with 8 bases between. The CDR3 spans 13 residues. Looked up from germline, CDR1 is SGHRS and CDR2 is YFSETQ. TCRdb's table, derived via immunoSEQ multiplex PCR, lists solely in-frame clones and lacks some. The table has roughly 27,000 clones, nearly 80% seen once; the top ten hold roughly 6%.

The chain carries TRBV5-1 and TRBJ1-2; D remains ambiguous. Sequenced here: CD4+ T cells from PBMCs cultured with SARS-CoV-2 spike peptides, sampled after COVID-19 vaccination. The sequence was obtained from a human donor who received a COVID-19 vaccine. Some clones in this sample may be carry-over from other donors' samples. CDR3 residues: CASSSAGNYGYTF. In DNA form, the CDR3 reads TGCGCCAGCAGCTCCGCGGGAAACTATGGCTACACCTTC.